This T cell receptor beta chain was identified in a study of post-analysis software for immune sequencing data. On the study more broadly: There were relapsing-remitting, secondary progressive and progressive-relapsing multiple sclerosis among the disease courses included.

Whole-study results and caveats: Compared against controls, patients with multiple sclerosis displayed significantly lower normalized Chao1 diversity. By F measure, samples from a shared preparation batch strongly co-clustered. TRBV5-6, TRBV5-1 and TRBV20-1 were among roughly 5 TRBV segments more frequent in patients than controls.

Sequencing libraries made from TCR beta cDNA carried unique molecular identifiers. TCRdb used MiXCR to reprocess the PCR reads, holding one entry per CDR3 protein. The table lists 740,000 or so distinct CDR3 sequences, about 57% of them singletons. About this clonotype: Its antigen remains unknown.

The CDR3 spans 14 residues. Germline CDR1 reads MGHDK; CDR2 reads SYGVNS. Between the trimmed V and J ends, which lost 2 bases and 4 bases, there was a span of 12 bases. The sequencing sample was made of blood. The source of this sequence is a girl aged 10-17 years with multiple sclerosis. The chain uses TRBV25-1 and TRBJ2-7, with a weak D call TRBD1 (5 bases). The CDR3 sequence is CASSEHGAGYEQYF. The DNA for the CDR3 is TGTGCCAGCAGTGAACATGGGGCCGGGTACGAGCAGTACTTC.